Reported below is one T cell receptor beta chain. Other DNA sequences in this specimen translate into the identical CDR3. The data derive from a study of control samples from healthy donors and cancer patients. Sequencing was performed with immunoSEQ multiplex PCR; in TCRdb, only in-frame clones are kept and a portion is missing. The sample shows tens of thousands of clones, approximately 87% of them seen only once. The CDR3 length is 14 residues. The V end lost 1 base, the J end lost 2 bases, and 8 bases lay between the germline ends. CDR1 is SGHNT and CDR2 is YENEEA in the germline V gene. Input material: PBMCs. V and J are TRBV11-3 and TRBJ1-2; D is undetermined. This receptor was obtained from a middle-aged woman with lung cancer. The CDR3 region is CASSLGGNNYGYTF. For the CDR3, the DNA is TGTGCCAGCAGCTTAGGTGGCAACAACTATGGCTACACCTTC.